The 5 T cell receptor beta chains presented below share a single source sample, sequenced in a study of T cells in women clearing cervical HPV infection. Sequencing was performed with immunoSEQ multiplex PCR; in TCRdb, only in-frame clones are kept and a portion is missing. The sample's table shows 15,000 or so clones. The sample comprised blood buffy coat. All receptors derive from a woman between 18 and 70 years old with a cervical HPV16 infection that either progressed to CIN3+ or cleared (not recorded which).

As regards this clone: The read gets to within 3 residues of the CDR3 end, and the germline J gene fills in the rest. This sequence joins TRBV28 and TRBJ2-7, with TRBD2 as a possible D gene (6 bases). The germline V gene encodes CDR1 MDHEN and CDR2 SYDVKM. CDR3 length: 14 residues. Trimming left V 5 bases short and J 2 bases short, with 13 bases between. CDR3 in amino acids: CASSPPGGTYEQYF. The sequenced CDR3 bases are TGTGCCAGCAGTCCCCCCGGGGGTACCTACGAG.

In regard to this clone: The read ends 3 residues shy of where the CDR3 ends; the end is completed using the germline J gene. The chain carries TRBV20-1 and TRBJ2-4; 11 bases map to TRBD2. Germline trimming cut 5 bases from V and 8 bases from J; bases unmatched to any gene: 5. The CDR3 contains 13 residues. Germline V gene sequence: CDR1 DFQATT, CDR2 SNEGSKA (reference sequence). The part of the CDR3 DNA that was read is TGCAGTGCTGGGGGACTAGCGGATGACATT. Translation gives CSAGGLADDI. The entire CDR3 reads CSAGGLADDIQYF.

This chain's CDR3 is CAWSAGTDTQYF. The DNA read from the CDR3 is TGTGCCTGGAGTGCTGGCACAGATACG. The gene calls are TRBV30 and TRBJ2-3, with no clear D. The missing CDR3 end, 3 residues past where the read stops, is filled in from the germline J gene. Germline CDR1 and CDR2: GTSNPN and SVGIG (reference sequence). The CDR3 has 12 amino acids. With 1 base removed from V and 1 base from J, the gap between germline ends came to 3 bases.

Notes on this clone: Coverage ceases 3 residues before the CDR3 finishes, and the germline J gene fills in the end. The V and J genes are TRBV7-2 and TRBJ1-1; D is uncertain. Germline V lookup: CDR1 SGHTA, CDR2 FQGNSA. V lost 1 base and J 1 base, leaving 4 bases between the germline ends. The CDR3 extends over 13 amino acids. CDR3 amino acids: CASSLGQNTEAFF. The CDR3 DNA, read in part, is TGTGCCAGCAGCTTAGGACAGAACACTGAA.

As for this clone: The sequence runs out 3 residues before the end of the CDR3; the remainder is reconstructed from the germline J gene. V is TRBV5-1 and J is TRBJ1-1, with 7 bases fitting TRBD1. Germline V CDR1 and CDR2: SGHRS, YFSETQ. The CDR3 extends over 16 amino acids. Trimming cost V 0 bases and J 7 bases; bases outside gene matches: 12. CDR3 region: CASSLGSGSWDSEAFF. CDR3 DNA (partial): TGCGCCAGCAGCTTGGGGAGCGGTTCTTGGGACAGTGAA.